This paragraph covers one T cell receptor (beta chain) sequence. The germline V gene has CDR1 SGHTA and CDR2 FQGNSA. The CDR3 loop spans 14 amino acids. Trimming took 3 bases from V and 6 from J, leaving 14 bases between them. These data are taken from a study of blood T cell repertoires in COVID-19. Across the study: Donors in the United States, Italy and Spain gave samples during acute or convalescent COVID-19. PBMCs, B-cell-depleted T cells, or T cells were the source of the cDNA or gDNA that made up the material.

Original processing notes: Reference gene primer amplification yielded estimated nucleated cell counts. Some clones are missing from TCRdb's copy, which holds only in-frame ones; the method was immunoSEQ multiplex PCR. That table supplies the V and J calls and clone size; D and trimming were determined from the DNA. The profile covers approximately 120,000 clones, with about 84% appearing a single time and roughly 4.9% taken by the ten largest. Sequencing was performed on peripheral blood. This clonotype was obtained from a human donor in a cohort sampled during active COVID-19. The chain has TRBV7-2 and TRBJ1-1, with D perhaps TRBD1 (5 bases). CDR3 amino acids: CASSFRGMGSEAFF. The DNA of the CDR3 is TGTGCCAGCAGCTTCCGGGGGATGGGTTCTGAAGCTTTCTTT.